This record concerns one T cell receptor (beta chain) sequence. The sample's treatment: oral pan-JAK inhibitor, 5-10 mg twice daily. It was from PBMCs that CD4+ and CD8+ T cells were sorted. The data were taken from a study of CD8+ T cells in alopecia areata. Reverse transcription of extracted RNA yielded cDNA, which provided the sequencing template. The protocol was immunoSEQ multiplex PCR, while the TCRdb copy is restricted to in-frame clones and leaves out a portion. The sample lists around 190,000 clones; around 60% were seen once. The V gene's germline CDR1 is GTSNPN and CDR2 SVGIG (reference sequence). V dropped 0 bases and J dropped 3 bases, with 9 bases sitting between them. The CDR3 covers 13 residues.

This TCR derives from a human donor with alopecia areata. The chain is built from TRBV30 and TRBJ2-7; D not resolved. Sample: CD4+ T cells sorted from blood, taken at week 4, from a patient treated with tofacitinib. As DNA, the CDR3 is TGTGCCTGGAGTGTACAGCAGGACTACGAGCAGTACTTC. Translation: CAWSVQQDYEQYF.